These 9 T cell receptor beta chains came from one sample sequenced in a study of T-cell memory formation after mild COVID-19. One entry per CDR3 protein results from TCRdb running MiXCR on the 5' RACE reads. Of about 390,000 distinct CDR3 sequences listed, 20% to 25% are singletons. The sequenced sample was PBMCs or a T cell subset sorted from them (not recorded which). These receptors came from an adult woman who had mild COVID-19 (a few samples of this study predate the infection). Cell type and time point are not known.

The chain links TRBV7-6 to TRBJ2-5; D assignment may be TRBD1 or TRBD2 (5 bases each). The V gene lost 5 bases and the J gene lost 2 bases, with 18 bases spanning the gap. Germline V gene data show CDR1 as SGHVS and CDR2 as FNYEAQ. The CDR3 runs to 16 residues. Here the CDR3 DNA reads TGTGCCAGCAGCCCGACGGAGAGAGGGGTTCAAGAGACCCAGTACTTC. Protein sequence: CASSPTERGVQETQYF.

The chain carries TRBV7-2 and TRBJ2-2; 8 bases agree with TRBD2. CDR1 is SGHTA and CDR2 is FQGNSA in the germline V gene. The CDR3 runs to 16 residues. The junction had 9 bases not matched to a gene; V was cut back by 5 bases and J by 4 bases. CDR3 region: CASSPLGLAGTGELFF. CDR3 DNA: TGTGCCAGCAGCCCATTAGGGCTAGCGGGCACCGGGGAGCTGTTTTTT.

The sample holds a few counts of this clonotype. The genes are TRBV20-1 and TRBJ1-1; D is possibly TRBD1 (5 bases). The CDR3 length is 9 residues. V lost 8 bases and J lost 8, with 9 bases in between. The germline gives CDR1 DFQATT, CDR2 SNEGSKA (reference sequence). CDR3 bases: TGCAGTCCAGGGTACGAAGCTTTCTTT. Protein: CSPGYEAFF.

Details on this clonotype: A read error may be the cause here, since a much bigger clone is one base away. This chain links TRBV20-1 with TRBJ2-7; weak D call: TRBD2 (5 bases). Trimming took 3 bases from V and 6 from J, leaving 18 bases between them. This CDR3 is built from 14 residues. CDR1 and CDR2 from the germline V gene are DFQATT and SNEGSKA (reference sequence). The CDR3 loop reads CSASPELGRGEQYF. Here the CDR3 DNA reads TGCAGTGCTAGTCCAGAACTAGGTCGAGGCGAGCAGTACTTC.

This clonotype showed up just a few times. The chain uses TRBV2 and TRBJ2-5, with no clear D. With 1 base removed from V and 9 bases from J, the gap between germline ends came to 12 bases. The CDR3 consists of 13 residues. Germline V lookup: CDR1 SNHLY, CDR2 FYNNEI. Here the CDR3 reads CASSEDPRISQYF. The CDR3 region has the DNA TGTGCCAGCAGTGAAGATCCCCGGATTTCCCAGTACTTC.

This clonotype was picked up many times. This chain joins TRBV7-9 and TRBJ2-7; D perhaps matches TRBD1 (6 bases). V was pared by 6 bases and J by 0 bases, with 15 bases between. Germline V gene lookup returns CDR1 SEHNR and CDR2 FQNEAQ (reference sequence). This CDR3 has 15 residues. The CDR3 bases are TGTGCCAGCAGTAGGGATCCGGGACACTCCTACGAGCAGTACTTC. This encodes CASSRDPGHSYEQYF. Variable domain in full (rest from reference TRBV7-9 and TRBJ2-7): DTGVSQNPRHKITKRGQNVTFRCDPISEHNRLYWYRQTLGQGPEFLTYFQNEAQLEKSRLLSDRFSAERPKGSFSTLEIQRTEQGDSAMYLCASSRDPGHSYEQYFGPGTRLTVT.

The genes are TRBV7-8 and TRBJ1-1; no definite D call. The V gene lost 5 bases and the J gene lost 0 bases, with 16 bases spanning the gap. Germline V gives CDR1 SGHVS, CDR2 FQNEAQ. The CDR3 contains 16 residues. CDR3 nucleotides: TGTGCCAGCAGCAGCCACCGGGCCGCAATGAACACTGAAGCTTTCTTT. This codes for CASSSHRAAMNTEAFF.

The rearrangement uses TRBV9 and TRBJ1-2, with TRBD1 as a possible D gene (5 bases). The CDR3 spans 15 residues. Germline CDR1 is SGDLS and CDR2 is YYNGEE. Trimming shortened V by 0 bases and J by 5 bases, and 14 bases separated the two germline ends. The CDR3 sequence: CASSVDLGKGYGYTF. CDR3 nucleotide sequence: TGTGCCAGCAGCGTAGATCTGGGAAAGGGGTATGGCTACACCTTC.

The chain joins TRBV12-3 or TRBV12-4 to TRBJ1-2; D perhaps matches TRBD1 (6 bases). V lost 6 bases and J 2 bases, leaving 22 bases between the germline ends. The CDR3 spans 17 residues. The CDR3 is CASRSEGSGGRNYGYTF. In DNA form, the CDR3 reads TGTGCCAGCAGGTCCGAGGGATCCGGGGGGCGCAACTATGGCTACACCTTC.